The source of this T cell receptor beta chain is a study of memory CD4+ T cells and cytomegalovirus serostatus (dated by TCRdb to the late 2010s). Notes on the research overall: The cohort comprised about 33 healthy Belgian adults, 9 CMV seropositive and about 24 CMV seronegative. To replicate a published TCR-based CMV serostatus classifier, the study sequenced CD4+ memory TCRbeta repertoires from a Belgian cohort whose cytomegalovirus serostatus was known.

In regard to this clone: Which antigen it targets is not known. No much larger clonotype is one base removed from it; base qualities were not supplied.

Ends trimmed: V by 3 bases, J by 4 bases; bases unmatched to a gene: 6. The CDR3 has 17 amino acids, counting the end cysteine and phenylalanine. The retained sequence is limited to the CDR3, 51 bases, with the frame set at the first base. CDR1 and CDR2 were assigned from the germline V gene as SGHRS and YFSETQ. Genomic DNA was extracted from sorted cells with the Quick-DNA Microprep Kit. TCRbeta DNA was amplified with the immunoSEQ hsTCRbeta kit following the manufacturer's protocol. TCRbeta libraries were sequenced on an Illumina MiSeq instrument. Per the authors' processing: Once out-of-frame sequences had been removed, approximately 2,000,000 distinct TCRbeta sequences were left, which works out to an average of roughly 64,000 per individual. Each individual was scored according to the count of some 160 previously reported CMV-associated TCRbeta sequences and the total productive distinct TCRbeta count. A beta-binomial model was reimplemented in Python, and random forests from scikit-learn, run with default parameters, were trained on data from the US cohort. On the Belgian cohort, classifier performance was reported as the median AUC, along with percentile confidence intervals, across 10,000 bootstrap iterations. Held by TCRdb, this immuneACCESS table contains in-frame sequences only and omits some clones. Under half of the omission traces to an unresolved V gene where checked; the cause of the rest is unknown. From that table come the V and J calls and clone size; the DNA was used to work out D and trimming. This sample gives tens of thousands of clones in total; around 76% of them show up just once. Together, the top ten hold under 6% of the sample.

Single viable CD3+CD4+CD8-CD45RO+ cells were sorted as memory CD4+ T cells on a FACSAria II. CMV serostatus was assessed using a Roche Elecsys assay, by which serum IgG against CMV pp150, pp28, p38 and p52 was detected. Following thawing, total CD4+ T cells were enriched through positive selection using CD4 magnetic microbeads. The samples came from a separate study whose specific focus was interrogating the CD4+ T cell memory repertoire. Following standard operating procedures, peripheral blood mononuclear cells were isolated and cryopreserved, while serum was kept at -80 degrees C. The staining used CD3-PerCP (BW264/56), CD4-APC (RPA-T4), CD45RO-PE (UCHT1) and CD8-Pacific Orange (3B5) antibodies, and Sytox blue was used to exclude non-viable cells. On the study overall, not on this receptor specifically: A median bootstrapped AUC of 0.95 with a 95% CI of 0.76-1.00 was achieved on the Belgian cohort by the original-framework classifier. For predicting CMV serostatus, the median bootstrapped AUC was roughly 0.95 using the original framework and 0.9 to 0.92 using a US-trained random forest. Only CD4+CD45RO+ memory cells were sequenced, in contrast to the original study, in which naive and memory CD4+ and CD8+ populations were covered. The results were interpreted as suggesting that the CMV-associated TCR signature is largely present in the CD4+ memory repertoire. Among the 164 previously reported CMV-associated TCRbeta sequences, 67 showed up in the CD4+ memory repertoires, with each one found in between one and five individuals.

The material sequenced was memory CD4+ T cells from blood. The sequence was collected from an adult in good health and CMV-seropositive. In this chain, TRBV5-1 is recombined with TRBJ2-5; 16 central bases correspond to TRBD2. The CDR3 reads CASSSGTSGGGAETQYF. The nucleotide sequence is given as TGCGCCAGCAGCTCAGGGACTAGCGGGGGGGGCGCAGAGACCCAGTACTTC.